These 17 T cell receptor beta chains originate from one sample sequenced in a study of metastatic and nonmetastatic thyroid tumors. No treatment of any kind had been given to any patient before thyroid surgery. Using MiXCR, TCRdb re-called clones from the PCR reads. The sample carries about 92,000 clones, about 15% recorded once. The sample taken for sequencing was blood. The receptors were sampled from a female donor with papillary thyroid cancer or a benign thyroid nodule (not recorded which). Some clones in this sample may be carry-over from other donors' samples.

A few counts support this clone. This sequence joins TRBV28 and TRBJ1-2; no reliable D call. The V gene's germline CDR1 is MDHEN and CDR2 SYDVKM. The CDR3 covers 15 residues. V lost 7 bases to trimming and J lost 2 bases, with 17 bases between them. The CDR3 nucleotides are TGTGCCAGCACCTTACCTGGGAGGTGGAACTATGGCTACACCTTC. Residues: CASTLPGRWNYGYTF.

This clone was seen a few times. The chain joins TRBV28 to TRBJ1-2; no firm D call. V lost 10 bases and J 7 bases, leaving 16 bases between the germline ends. CDR1 and CDR2 (germline): MDHEN, SYDVKM. This CDR3 contains 12 residues. CDR3 DNA: TGTGCCAATAGTCCCCCCTGGAGTGGCTACACCTTC. This translates into CANSPPWSGYTF.

This clone was detected many times. The chain joins TRBV25-1 to TRBJ2-3, with D possibly called TRBD1 or TRBD2 (5 bases each). The CDR3 runs to 15 residues. Germline V gene data show CDR1 as MGHDK and CDR2 as SYGVNS. V dropped 1 base and J dropped 0 bases, with 8 bases sitting between them. The CDR3 region is CASSESGPSTDTQYF. DNA of the CDR3: TGTGCCAGCAGTGAATCGGGGCCTAGCACAGATACGCAGTATTTT.

This clone appeared many times. The chain recombines TRBV3-1 with TRBJ2-2, with unresolved D. The V and J ends lost 10 bases and 2 bases respectively, with 11 bases between them. The germline CDR1 and CDR2 sequences are LGHDT and YNNKEL (reference sequence). This CDR3 has 13 amino acids. The CDR3 sequence is CATRLDNTGELFF. Here the CDR3 DNA reads TGTGCCACCCGATTGGATAACACCGGGGAGCTGTTTTTT.

Comments on this clone: This may be a read error: a much more frequent sequence differs by one nucleotide. The chain joins TRBV3-1 to TRBJ2-3, with D unresolved. The CDR3 extends over 15 amino acids. CDR1 and CDR2 from the germline V gene are LGHDT and YNNKEL (reference sequence). CDR3 loop: CAISLRTESTDTQYF. The CDR3 DNA follows: TGTGCCATCAGCCTTCGGACGGAAAGCACAGATACGCAGTATTTT.

This clone has a count of ten or more. The identical CDR3 is also encoded by other nucleotide sequences in the sample. The rearrangement links TRBV12-3 or TRBV12-4 to TRBJ1-4; D remains ambiguous. The CDR3 is 10 residues long. The germline V and J ends were trimmed by 7 bases and 8 bases, with 5 bases remaining between them. CDR3: CASKGEKLFF. Written as DNA, the CDR3 is TGTGCCAGCAAAGGAGAAAAACTGTTTTTT.

This clone has ten or more counts. J is TRBJ1-1 and V is TRBV19; D is possibly TRBD1 (6 bases). The ends were cut back, 7 bases at V and 7 bases at J, with 19 bases in the middle. The CDR3 runs to 14 residues. CDR1 is LNHDA and CDR2 is SQIVND in the germline V gene (reference sequence). The chain's CDR3 is CASTTYPGHLEAFF. DNA of the CDR3: TGTGCCAGTACTACATACCCGGGACACCTTGAAGCTTTCTTT. Full variable domain (missing parts from reference TRBV19 and TRBJ1-1): DGGITQSPKYLFRKEGQNVTLSCEQNLNHDAMYWYRQDPGQGLRLIYYSQIVNDFQKGDIAEGYSVSREKKESFPLTVTSAQKNPTAFYLCASTTYPGHLEAFFGQGTRLTVV.

This clone was seen a handful of times. The chain uses TRBV28 and TRBJ1-2; D remains ambiguous. CDR1 MDHEN and CDR2 SYDVKM come from the germline V gene. The CDR3 spans 16 residues. V was clipped by 3 bases and J by 8 bases, with 22 bases between them. CDR3 nucleotides: TGTGCCAGCAGTTTTCCATCCGGGTCCCAGTCGGGCGGCTACACCTTC. Translated, it gives CASSFPSGSQSGGYTF.

Only a few counts were recorded for this clone. The gene calls are TRBV6-1 and TRBJ2-7; D is perhaps TRBD2 (5 bases). Trimming pared 2 bases from V and 4 bases from J, leaving 18 bases between. Germline assignment: CDR1 MNHNS and CDR2 SASEGT. CDR3 length: 16 amino acids. This chain's CDR3 is CASSECPRTYHYEQYF. In DNA, the CDR3 is TGTGCCAGCAGTGAATGCCCGAGGACTTATCATTACGAGCAGTACTTC.

This clone appeared a few times. This rearrangement joins TRBV5-1 to TRBJ1-6, with D possibly TRBD1 on 6 matching bases. The CDR3 is 15 amino acids. With 2 bases removed from V and 5 bases from J, the gap between germline ends came to 11 bases. CDR1 is SGHRS and CDR2 is YFSETQ in the germline V gene. The CDR3, as DNA: TGCGCCAGCAGCTTAAGGACAGAAAATAATTCACCCCTCCACTTT. It is translated as CASSLRTENNSPLHF.

This clone was counted many times. The chain is built from TRBV19 and TRBJ2-1; D is unclear. Per the germline V gene, CDR1 is LNHDA and CDR2 is SQIVND (reference sequence). This CDR3 contains 13 residues. V lost 5 bases to trimming and J lost 7 bases, with 12 bases between them. The CDR3 reads CASSYLLGNEQFF. The CDR3 DNA is TGTGCCAGTAGTTATTTGTTGGGAAATGAGCAGTTCTTC.

This clone turned up a few times. A much more abundant neighbour one base away suggests this may be a read error. CDR3 loop: CASSQGLSGKDTQYF. The CDR3 DNA reads TGTGCCAGCAGCCAAGGGTTGTCCGGGAAAGATACGCAGTATTTT. V usage is TRBV7-8 and J usage is TRBJ2-3; maybe TRBD2 (5 bases). Germline V CDR1 and CDR2: SGHVS, FQNEAQ. With 5 bases removed from V and 5 bases from J, the gap between germline ends came to 17 bases. This CDR3 is 15 amino acids long.

This clone has a count of ten or more. Other DNA sequences of this sample code for an identical CDR3. This chain uses TRBV5-1 with TRBJ2-5, with 8 bases lining up with TRBD2. This CDR3 is 13 amino acids long. The germline V gene encodes CDR1 SGHRS and CDR2 YFSETQ. The trim removed 5 bases at V and 5 bases at J, leaving 5 bases unmatched. DNA for the CDR3: TGCGCCAGCAGTACGGGCGGGGGGGAGACCCAGTACTTC. Its translation: CASSTGGGETQYF.

This clone was seen at least ten times. The rearrangement uses TRBV5-8 and TRBJ2-1; D is unclear. V was trimmed by 1 base and J by 0 bases, leaving 2 bases between them. Germline CDR1 is SGHTS and CDR2 is YDEGEE. The CDR3 has 13 residues. CDR3 in amino acids: CASSLSSYNEQFF. The CDR3 DNA is TGTGCCAGCAGCTTGAGCTCCTACAATGAGCAGTTCTTC.

The genes are TRBV11-2 and TRBJ1-6; 11 nucleotides match TRBD1. Per the germline V gene, CDR1 is SGHAT and CDR2 is FQNNGV. Losses at the gene ends were 7 bases for V and 6 bases for J; bases not matched to a gene: 5. The CDR3 sequence is 15 residues long. CDR3 loop: CASIIGTGGNSPLHF. The CDR3 nucleotides read TGTGCCAGCATCATTGGGACAGGGGGTAATTCACCCCTCCACTTT.

This clone was counted a single time. It may be a read error: a sequence one base away is much more abundant. This sequence joins TRBV5-6 and TRBJ2-1; 7 bases are shared with TRBD1. V lost 4 bases to trimming and J lost 4 bases; unmatched junction nucleotides: 8. Germline V gene sequence: CDR1 SGHDT, CDR2 YYEEEE. The CDR3 contains 15 residues. CDR3 DNA: TGTGCCAGCAGCCCCCCAGGGGGAACATACAATGAGCAGTTCTTC. This gives the protein CASSPPGGTYNEQFF.

This clone was recorded many times. The V gene is TRBV2, the J gene TRBJ1-6; D might be TRBD1 (5 bases). The CDR3 covers 14 residues. Trimming stripped 5 bases from V and 4 bases from J, with 9 bases between. Germline assignment: CDR1 SNHLY and CDR2 FYNNEI. This chain's CDR3 is CASSRDRYNSPLHF. CDR3 nucleotide sequence: TGTGCCAGCAGTCGGGACCGATATAATTCACCCCTCCACTTT.